This T cell receptor beta chain came from a study of beta chain features in type 1 diabetes. At the level of the study: Healthy donors and patients showed comparable age, gender and cell yields.

Isolated RNA was reverse transcribed in full, so expressed TCRB transcripts were sequenced. Clones were sequenced by immunoSEQ multiplex PCR, and TCRdb holds only the in-frame ones, with some missing. The sample lists some 660,000 clones; about 14% were seen once. As concerns this clone: Its antigen is unidentified.

Notes on the study in general: The study found moderately but significantly shorter TCRB CDR3s in all four CD4+ subsets of Type 1 diabetes patients.

The CDR3 length is 15 residues. The ends lost 2 bases at V and 6 bases at J; junction bases unmatched: 6. Germline V CDR1 and CDR2: SGDLS, YYNGEE. The chain uses TRBV9 and TRBJ2-2, with 8 bases lining up with TRBD2. The sample comprised naive CD4+ T cells from blood. The sequence came from a man younger than 30 with type 1 diabetes. DNA of the CDR3: TGTGCCAGCAGCGTTTCCGGACTAGCATCCGGGGAGCTGTTTTTT. Its translation is CASSVSGLASGELFF.